This T cell receptor (beta chain) appears in the sequencing data of a study of radiation and T cells in renal cell carcinoma (dated by TCRdb to 2018 to 2020). In terms of the full investigation: In total, roughly 53 samples underwent TCR beta sequencing: 25 or so tumors plus 27 peripheral blood samples. The final blood draw took place at 4 weeks after radiation, the same time as nephrectomy. In the approximately 53 samples combined, several million unique CDR3 nucleotide sequences were found, encoding roughly 2,500,000 unique CDR3 amino acid sequences. Points the paper makes about the study in general: The single-armed trial design could not address effects of radiation dose or scheduling on the TCR repertoire. Changes in the blood repertoire were not tracked past 4 weeks after treatment. In blood, the top tumor clonotypes increased from baseline to 2 weeks after radiation and then shrank by 4 weeks, which suggests a temporary expansion of tumor-resident clones. Because no pretreatment tumor biopsies were available, whether clonotypes were present in the tumor at baseline could not be determined.

The immunoSEQ kit was used, according to the manufacturer's recommendations, to generate TCR beta libraries from genomic DNA. To prepare the libraries, a first multiplex PCR with proprietary primers was run, followed by a second PCR that added unique barcodes, and a bead cleanup was done after each round. A kit-provided positive control reaction and a negative control reaction were included in every sample batch. The final libraries underwent checking on an Agilent 4200 TapeStation D1000 ScreenTape, volumetric pooling, and quantification by qPCR. Sequencing ran on an Illumina NextSeq500 with a MidOutput 150-cycle cartridge, using 156 Read1 and 15 Index1 cycles with kit custom primers. The pooled library was loaded at around 1.1 pM with approximately 18% PhiX control spiked in. The published analysis was carried out like this. The vendor-processed data were analyzed in R, and a clonotype was defined as all T cells that share the same CDR3 nucleotide sequence. For clone abundance analyses, frequencies were normalized to the 10,000 most abundant clones per sample. Before analysis, public T cell clones were removed, and these numbered fewer than six per sample on average. Tumor-enriched clonotypes and baseline blood-enriched clonotypes were defined as those with an abundance difference of at least 32-fold between compartments. A beta-binomial differential abundance model was used to identify clonotypes that were expanded or contracted between blood time points. The Baroni-Urbani and Buser coefficient was used to measure tumor-blood repertoire similarity, and groups were compared with two-tailed Wilcoxon tests in R. TCRdb limited this immuneACCESS table to in-frame rearrangements with V and J called. A share of clones is missing; checked studies link under half to unresolved V genes, and the rest is unexplained. V, J and clone size derive from that table, while D and trimming were established from the DNA sequence. The sample yields under 200,000 clones; roughly nine tenths were counted once. The ten largest make up over 9% of the sample.

Including cysteine and phenylalanine, the CDR3 has 14 amino acids. Of the read, only the CDR3 DNA is kept; its 42 bases are in frame from base 1. From the germline V gene, CDR1 is SGHRS and CDR2 is YFSETQ. V lost 6 bases and J lost 2 bases, and the count of bases not matched to a germline gene is 6. This clone was counted only a few times. Its antigen remains undetermined. Within one base of it there is no much larger clone, and no base qualities were kept. The intended sense of this specimen's time point label: blood 4 weeks post-SBRT, at nephrectomy. The treatment or condition label, as the study defines it: 15 Gy SBRT to primary tumor, nephrectomy 4 weeks later. Samples came from a clinical trial, in which primary renal cell carcinomas received 15 Gy stereotactic body radiation therapy followed by nephrectomy 4 weeks later. To follow tumor-enriched clonotypes, serial peripheral blood was collected from radiation-treated patients at baseline and at 2 weeks and 4 weeks after SBRT. All patients had renal cell carcinoma with clear cell pathology. Genomic DNA for TCR sequencing was prepared using the QIAamp DNA Blood Mini Kit (Qiagen). The analyses included just those samples that passed every quality control check.

The clonotype originates from a woman aged 45-59 years with renal cell carcinoma. The chain uses TRBV5-1 and TRBJ2-7, with 9 junctional bases fitting TRBD2. This specimen was blood, taken from a patient whose treatment included radiotherapy and nephrectomy. This receptor carries the CDR3 CASTTTSGPYEQYF. The sequenced DNA is TGCGCCAGCACTACAACTAGCGGGCCCTACGAGCAGTACTTC.